This entry lists 10 T cell receptor beta chains sequenced from one sample in a study of blood T cell repertoires in COVID-19. Assay used: immunoSEQ multiplex PCR; TCRdb lists only in-frame clones, some missing. This repertoire shows about 220,000 clones, around 87% found once; its top ten account for about 3.5%. The sequenced sample consisted of PBMCs or T cells enriched from blood (not recorded which). Source of these receptors: a woman between 18 and 30 years old in a cohort exposed to, infected with or recovered from COVID-19 (not recorded which).

This chain links TRBV7-6 with TRBJ2-1; D remains unclear. Germline V gives CDR1 SGHVS, CDR2 FNYEAQ. This CDR3 has 13 residues. Trimming removed 1 base from V and 4 bases from J, with 5 bases in between. CDR3 bases: TGTGCCAGCAGCTTAGGAGCTTACAATGAGCAGTTCTTC. Encoded protein: CASSLGAYNEQFF.

The chain joins TRBV2 to TRBJ1-4, with D perhaps TRBD1 (5 bases). Germline V CDR1 and CDR2: SNHLY, FYNNEI. The CDR3 covers 14 residues. Between the trimmed V and J ends, which lost 3 bases and 2 bases, there was a span of 7 bases. The DNA of the CDR3 is TGTGCCAGCAGTGAGTCAGGGACTAATGAAAAACTGTTTTTT. Amino acid sequence: CASSESGTNEKLFF.

The chain links TRBV23-1 to TRBJ2-1; the D is unclear. TRBV23-1 is an open reading frame whose function is uncertain. This CDR3 contains 16 residues. V was clipped by 0 bases and J by 0 bases, with 9 bases between them. CDR3 DNA: TGCGCCAGCAGTCAATCGTTGTGCGGCTCCTACAATGAGCAGTTCTTC. It yields the protein CASSQSLCGSYNEQFF.

The V and J genes are TRBV30 and TRBJ2-3; 10 nucleotides line up with TRBD2. CDR1 and CDR2 (germline): GTSNPN, SVGIG (reference sequence). The length of the CDR3 is 14 residues. V shed 4 bases, J shed 4 bases, and the junction held 5 bases outside the gene matches. CDR3 DNA: TGTGCCTGGACGAGCGGGAGGGCCCCAGATACGCAGTATTTT. Amino acids: CAWTSGRAPDTQYF. Looking up the rest from reference TRBV30 and TRBJ2-3 gives the full variable domain: SQTIHQWPATLVQPVGSPLSLECTVEGTSNPNLYWYRQAAGRGLQLLFYSVGIGQISSEVPQNLSASRPQDRQFILSSKKLLLSDSGFYLCAWTSGRAPDTQYFGPGTRLTVL.

The chain joins TRBV5-1 to TRBJ1-5; the match to TRBD1 covers 9 bases. CDR3 length: 14 amino acids. After removal of 3 bases from V and 8 bases from J, the junction contained 6 bases not matched to a gene. Germline V gives CDR1 SGHRS, CDR2 YFSETQ. Written as DNA, the CDR3 is TGCGCCAGCAGCTCCGGGACAGGGTTTGAGCCCCAGCATTTT. This codes for CASSSGTGFEPQHF.

This CDR3 is CASEPGATNEKLFF. The CDR3 nucleotides are TGTGCCAGCGAGCCGGGGGCAACTAATGAAAAACTGTTTTTT. The chain links TRBV6-6 to TRBJ1-4; D is perhaps TRBD1 (5 bases). The V end was cut by 8 bases, the J end by 0 bases, with 10 bases between. The CDR3 consists of 14 residues. The V gene's germline CDR1 is MNHNY and CDR2 SVGAGI (reference sequence).

The chain carries TRBV3-1 (or the pseudogene TRBV3-2) and TRBJ2-5; D unresolved. The CDR3 covers 11 residues. The V end was cut by 6 bases, the J end by 4 bases, with 6 bases between. Germline-derived CDR1 and CDR2 are LGHDT and YNNKEL (reference sequence). As DNA, the CDR3 is TGTGCCAGCAGATATCGAGAGACCCAGTACTTC. Protein: CASRYRETQYF.

The table lists this clone with a few counts. This sequence joins TRBV24-1 and TRBJ1-5; D not certain. CDR1 and CDR2 from the germline V gene are KGHDR and SFDVKD. The CDR3 covers 16 residues. V dropped 4 bases and J dropped 7 bases, with 19 bases sitting between them. The CDR3 protein is CATSDSSGSPVQPQHF. In DNA, the CDR3 is TGTGCCACCAGTGACTCGTCCGGGTCCCCCGTGCAGCCCCAGCATTTT.

The rearrangement joins TRBV6-5 to TRBJ1-1, with TRBD1 matching over 9 bases. J lost 1 base, V lost 5 bases, and 2 bases had no gene match. The CDR3 is 14 amino acids. Germline V gives CDR1 MNHEY, CDR2 SVGAGI. The CDR3 bases are TGTGCCAGCAGTACGGGACAGGGGAACACTGAAGCTTTCTTT. This translates into CASSTGQGNTEAFF.

This chain joins TRBV7-3 and TRBJ2-2; no reliable D call. The V end lost 4 bases, the J end lost 5 bases, and 17 bases lay between the germline ends. The germline CDR1 and CDR2 sequences are SGHTA and FQGTGA. This CDR3 contains 16 residues. This chain's CDR3 is CASSYNQGVRTGELFF. CDR3 coding DNA: TGTGCCAGCAGCTACAACCAAGGCGTGAGGACCGGGGAGCTGTTTTTT.